The next 24 T cell receptor beta chains were all read from a single sample in a study of T cell responses to AZD1222 COVID-19 vaccine (dated by TCRdb to the early 2020s). To prepare the library, the immunoSEQ multiplex PCR assay was applied. TCRdb obtained this table from immuneACCESS and retained in-frame rearrangements with V and J assigned. These tables miss some clones; where compared with another copy, unresolved V genes account for less than half of the shortfall, and the remainder is unexplained. The sample yields more than 95,000 clones; about 90% were counted once. Roughly 1.4% of the sample lies in the top ten. The sample's time point label, in plain terms: baseline before first vaccination. Sequenced here: peripheral blood, sampled on day 0 of AZD1222 vaccination. The receptors were sampled from an adult in good health.

The chain employs TRBV18 and TRBJ2-7; 9 bases are shared with TRBD2. The CDR3 covers 15 residues. Losses at the gene ends were 3 bases for V and 0 bases for J; bases not matched to a gene: 3. Germline V gene lookup returns CDR1 KGHSH and CDR2 LQKENI. The CDR3 spells CASSPSGRHSYEQYF. The DNA for the CDR3 is TGTGCCAGCTCACCGAGCGGGAGGCACTCCTACGAGCAGTACTTC.

The CDR3 bases are TGTGCCAGCAGCTTAGCAGGGGCAAATGAAAAACTGTTTTTT. Translation gives CASSLAGANEKLFF. The gene calls are TRBV11-2 and TRBJ1-4, with a possible D match to TRBD1 (6 bases). Germline CDR1 reads SGHAT; CDR2 reads FQNNGV. The CDR3 spans 14 residues. V lost 1 base and J lost 5, with 8 bases in between.

V is TRBV24-1 and J is TRBJ2-7; possibly TRBD1 for D (6 bases). CDR1 is KGHDR, CDR2 SFDVKD, per germline. V lost 4 bases and J lost 5, with 14 bases in between. The CDR3 runs to 14 residues. The CDR3 coding sequence is TGTGCCACCAGTGAGGCTAGACCAGGGGACGAGCAGTACTTC. Protein: CATSEARPGDEQYF.

The chain employs TRBV29-1 and TRBJ2-1; a possible D gene is TRBD2 (6 bases). V shed 6 bases and J shed 2 bases, with 14 bases lying between them. Looked up from germline, CDR1 is SQVTM and CDR2 is ANQGSEA. The CDR3 is made up of 14 amino acids. The CDR3 coding sequence is TGCAGCGTCCAAGGGGCGGGAACCTACAATGAGCAGTTCTTC. Its protein is CSVQGAGTYNEQFF.

The chain joins TRBV6-4 to TRBJ2-3, with 8 bases lining up with TRBD2. CDR3 size: 15 residues. CDR1 is MRHNA and CDR2 is SNTAGT in the germline V gene. Losses at the gene ends were 3 bases for V and 4 bases for J; bases not matched to a gene: 6. CDR3 DNA sequence: TGTGCCAGCAGTGAGGGACTAGGAGGCGCAGATACGCAGTATTTT. Its translation: CASSEGLGGADTQYF.

The rearrangement joins TRBV27 to TRBJ2-5; perhaps TRBD1 as D (5 bases). Germline CDR1 reads MNHEY; CDR2 reads SMNVEV (reference sequence). The V end was cut by 0 bases, the J end by 6 bases, with 8 bases between. The CDR3 runs 13 residues. The CDR3 region has the DNA TGTGCCAGCAGTTTATCCAGGGTACAGACCCAGTACTTC. This translates into CASSLSRVQTQYF.

The genes are TRBV7-3 and TRBJ2-1; a possible D gene is TRBD2 (6 bases). There are 14 residues in the CDR3. Trimming cost V 2 bases and J 8 bases, with 13 bases left between them. Germline CDR1 reads SGHTA; CDR2 reads FQGTGA. CDR3: CASSLSAGSDEQFF. The CDR3 nucleotides read TGTGCCAGCAGCTTATCTGCCGGGAGCGATGAGCAGTTCTTC.

V gene TRBV18 combines with J gene TRBJ1-6; TRBD1 matches at 10 bases. This CDR3 region has 19 residues. Trimming removed 1 base from V and 8 bases from J; junction bases left unmatched: 14. Germline CDR1 KGHSH, CDR2 LQKENI. The CDR3 sequence is CASSPLIPKPGQGHSPLHF. The CDR3 DNA follows: TGTGCCAGCTCACCACTAATACCCAAGCCGGGACAGGGGCATTCACCCCTCCACTTT. Filled out from reference TRBV18 and TRBJ1-6, the complete variable domain reads NAGVMQNPRHLVRRRGQEARLRCSPMKGHSHVYWYRQLPEEGLKFMVYLQKENIIDESGMPKERFSAEFPKEGPSILRIQQVVRGDSAAYFCASSPLIPKPGQGHSPLHFGNGTRLTVT.

This sequence joins TRBV5-1 and TRBJ2-2; a weak D match, TRBD1 (6 bases). Trimming left V 0 bases short and J 4 bases short, with 10 bases between. The CDR3 consists of 15 residues. Germline V CDR1 and CDR2: SGHRS, YFSETQ. CDR3 sequence (DNA): TGCGCCAGCAGCTTGGGACAGGTGTCCACCGGGGAGCTGTTTTTT. This translates into CASSLGQVSTGELFF.

J is TRBJ2-3 and V is TRBV20-1, with D unresolved. Germline CDR1 and CDR2: DFQATT and SNEGSKA (reference sequence). This CDR3 comprises 11 residues. Trimming took 2 bases from V and 12 from J, leaving 12 bases between them. CDR3 in DNA: TGCAGTGCTAGAAGACCACTATTACAGTATTTT. This gives the protein CSARRPLLQYF.

The chain couples TRBV12-3 or TRBV12-4 to TRBJ1-2, with a weak D call TRBD1 (5 bases). This CDR3 contains 13 residues. The V gene lost 6 bases and the J gene lost 2 bases, with 10 bases spanning the gap. The CDR3 nucleotides are TGTGCCAGCAGGCCCGGACAAAACTATGGCTACACCTTC. This codes for CASRPGQNYGYTF.

This sequence joins TRBV9 and TRBJ2-7; possibly TRBD1 for D (6 bases). CDR3 size: 15 residues. V was clipped by 3 bases and J by 5 bases, with 18 bases between them. Germline V gene lookup returns CDR1 SGDLS and CDR2 YYNGEE. The CDR3 loop is CASSGKGDFWNEQYF. In DNA form, the CDR3 reads TGTGCCAGCAGCGGGAAGGGGGATTTTTGGAACGAGCAGTACTTC.

This chain links TRBV28 with TRBJ1-1; tentative D call: TRBD1 (5 bases). Deletions cut 6 bases from V and 5 bases from J, with 13 bases between. The germline V gene encodes CDR1 MDHEN and CDR2 SYDVKM. The CDR3 covers 13 residues. CDR3 in DNA: TGTGCCAGCAGGGGAAGGGGTAGGACTGAAGCTTTCTTT. Its translation: CASRGRGRTEAFF.

In this sample, this clone turned up once. The CDR3 DNA is TGTGCCACCAGCCAACCCCCGGGACAGGAGAATGAAAAACTGTTTTTT. This encodes CATSQPPGQENEKLFF. This chain links TRBV15 with TRBJ1-4; 8 nucleotides align to TRBD1. The CDR3 is made up of 16 amino acids. Unmatched junction bases numbered 10, after V lost 5 bases and J lost 5 bases. CDR1 is LNHNV, CDR2 YYDKDF, per germline (reference sequence).

This sequence joins TRBV12-2 and TRBJ1-2. TRBV12-2 is annotated as a pseudogene. CDR3 length equals 12 residues. CDR3 sequence reads: CASRPLLGGYTF. DNA of the CDR3: TGTGCAAGTCGCCCCCTTTTGGGAGGCTACACCTTC.

V usage is TRBV4-1 and J usage is TRBJ2-1, with TRBD2 identical over 14 bases. With 6 bases clipped from V and 5 bases from J, the junction kept 9 bases outside the gene matches. This CDR3 comprises 17 residues. Per the germline V gene, CDR1 is MGHRA and CDR2 is YSYEKL. The CDR3 loop is CASRGLAGVSGHNEQFF. Here the CDR3 DNA reads TGCGCCAGCAGGGGACTAGCGGGAGTATCGGGCCACAATGAGCAGTTCTTC.

DNA for the CDR3: TGTGCCAGCATCTCAGGGGGCTCCTACGAGCAGTACTTC. This gives the protein CASISGGSYEQYF. The chain combines TRBV2 with TRBJ2-7, with 7 bases aligning to TRBD1. V lost 7 bases, J lost 0 bases, and 3 bases stayed unmatched. The CDR3 consists of 13 residues. The germline gives CDR1 SNHLY, CDR2 FYNNEI.

V is TRBV9 and J is TRBJ1-1; the D is unclear. Germline CDR1 is SGDLS and CDR2 is YYNGEE. V dropped 3 bases and J dropped 1 base, with 13 bases sitting between them. The CDR3 has 15 residues. The CDR3 DNA follows: TGTGCCAGCAGCGCGCCTGAGGGTTCGAACACTGAAGCTTTCTTT. Protein: CASSAPEGSNTEAFF.

The chain uses TRBV18 and TRBJ1-1, with a possible D match to TRBD1 (5 bases). Germline loops: CDR1 KGHSH, CDR2 LQKENI. The CDR3 spans 14 residues. Trimming removed 3 bases at V and 1 base at J, with 9 bases between. As DNA, the CDR3 is TGTGCCAGCTCACCCGAGCAGGGGAACACTGAAGCTTTCTTT. As protein: CASSPEQGNTEAFF.

The J gene is TRBJ2-7, the V gene TRBV14; D possibly corresponds to TRBD1 (6 bases). CDR1 and CDR2 (germline): SGHDN, FVKESK. This CDR3 is 13 amino acids long. V was cut by 5 bases and J by 3 bases, with 11 bases left in between. The CDR3 DNA is TGTGCCAGCAGCAGGGACACCTACTACGAGCAGTACTTC. This translates into CASSRDTYYEQYF.

The chain links TRBV27 to TRBJ1-5; 10 nucleotides line up with TRBD1. The CDR3 is made up of 17 amino acids. Germline V lookup: CDR1 MNHEY, CDR2 SMNVEV (reference sequence). The junction had 12 bases not matched to a gene; V was cut back by 4 bases and J by 6 bases. This CDR3 is CASSSVGTGEKSQPQHF. The CDR3 coding sequence is TGTGCCAGCAGTTCCGTAGGGACAGGGGAGAAAAGTCAGCCCCAGCATTTT.

In this sample, this clone turned up a few times. Other DNA variants within this sample encode the same CDR3. The chain joins TRBV7-9 to TRBJ1-5, with no clear D. The germline V gene has CDR1 SEHNR and CDR2 FQNEAQ (reference sequence). V shed 4 bases and J shed 2 bases, with 3 bases lying between them. The CDR3 covers 12 residues. This CDR3 reads CASSSGNQPQHF. DNA for the CDR3: TGTGCCAGCAGCTCGGGCAATCAGCCCCAGCATTTT.

Only one count was recorded for this clone. The chain carries TRBV5-5 and TRBJ2-7; TRBD1 is a possible D gene (5 bases). CDR3 size: 14 residues. Between the trimmed V and J ends, which lost 0 bases and 2 bases, there was a span of 9 bases. CDR1 is SGHKS and CDR2 is YYEKEE in the germline V gene (reference sequence). The DNA for the CDR3 is TGTGCCAGCAGCTTGGGGCAGGGCGCCTACGAGCAGTACTTC. This codes for CASSLGQGAYEQYF.

This rearrangement joins TRBV20-1 to TRBJ2-7, with 9 bases lining up with TRBD1. Per the germline V gene, CDR1 is DFQATT and CDR2 is SNEGSKA (reference sequence). This CDR3 has 15 amino acids. The V and J ends lost 3 bases and 2 bases, in that order; junction bases with no gene match: 8. CDR3 bases: TGCAGTGCTAGTGAACCGGGACAGGGCCCCTACGAGCAGTACTTC. This codes for CSASEPGQGPYEQYF.